This T cell receptor beta chain was found in a study of blood T cell repertoires in COVID-19. Turning to the study itself: The cDNA or gDNA used as material had been derived from T cells, B-cell-depleted T cells, or PBMCs.

TCRdb's table, derived via immunoSEQ multiplex PCR, lists solely in-frame clones and lacks some. In the table there are 100,000 to 150,000 clones, approximately 88% of which are singletons. V lost 3 bases to trimming and J lost 6 bases, with 19 bases between them. The CDR3 totals 15 residues. Germline CDR1 is SGHDT and CDR2 is YYEEEE. Sequenced input: peripheral blood. The chain employs TRBV5-6 and TRBJ2-7, with D maybe TRBD1 (6 bases). The origin of this receptor is a man aged 50 to 60 with acute or convalescent COVID-19. The CDR3 loop is CASSWADRTPSEQYF. The DNA for the CDR3 is TGTGCCAGCAGCTGGGCAGACAGGACCCCCAGCGAGCAGTACTTC.